This is a list of T cell receptor beta chains from one sample in a study of blood T cell repertoires in COVID-19. Using immunoSEQ multiplex PCR, the repertoire was profiled, and TCRdb retains in-frame clones only, with some absent. The table lists about 59,000 clones, roughly 90% of them singletons. The sequenced sample consisted of peripheral blood. The receptors derive from a man older than 75 with acute or convalescent COVID-19. Both conserved end residues are part of each CDR3. D genes are given only for firm matches. Clone size is not always given. Where it is, it says once, few, many or a class for expanded clones.

j_gene | v_gene | d_gene | abundance | CDR3nt | CDR3aa
TRBJ2-2 | TRBV5-5 | TRBD1 | once | TGTGCCAGCAGCCGGCCTGGGGACAGGGGTTCCGGGGAGCTGTTTTTT | CASSRPGDRGSGELFF
TRBJ1-3 | TRBV7-6 | TRBD1 | . | TGTGCCAGCAGCTCGGGACAGGATGGAAACACCATATATTTT | CASSSGQDGNTIYF
TRBJ2-7 | TRBV5-5 | TRBD1 | . | TGTGCCAGCAGCTTGGCCGGGACAGCTTACGAGCAGTACTTC | CASSLAGTAYEQYF
TRBJ1-2 | TRBV21-1 | . | . | TGTGCCAGCAGCCGGGGGATGGATGGCTACACCTTC | CASSRGMDGYTF
TRBJ1-1 | TRBV5-1 | . | . | TGCGCCAGCAGCTTGGACAGTTCGGACACTGAAGCTTTCTTT | CASSLDSSDTEAFF
TRBJ2-1 | TRBV10-1 | TRBD2 | . | TGCGCCAGCAGAACTAGCGGATACAATGAGCAGTTCTTC | CASRTSGYNEQFF
TRBJ2-7 | TRBV5-4 | TRBD1 | . | TGTGCCAGCAGCACCGGGACAGGGTACTACGAGCAGTACTTC | CASSTGTGYYEQYF
TRBJ1-4 | TRBV6-1 | . | . | TGTGCCAGCAGTGAAAGCCGGGGGGGGGTTCGGAACGAAAAACTGTTTTTT | CASSESRGGVRNEKLFF
TRBJ2-2 | TRBV18 | . | . | TGTGCCAGCTCACCCTATCTAGAGAACACCGGGGAGCTGTTTTTT | CASSPYLENTGELFF
TRBJ1-5 | TRBV19 | TRBD1 | . | TGTGCCAGTAGTACCACAGGGGGCCGTACAAATCAGCCCCAGCATTTT | CASSTTGGRTNQPQHF
TRBJ1-1 | TRBV6-5 | TRBD1 | . | TGTGCCAGCAGATCCCCGGGACAGGGGATGACTGAAGCTTTCTTT | CASRSPGQGMTEAFF
TRBJ2-3 | TRBV15 | . | . | TGTGCCACCAGCAGAGAGGACGGGGGAGGCACAGATACGCAGTATTTT | CATSREDGGGTDTQYF
TRBJ2-3 | TRBV5-1 | . | . | TGCGCCAGCAGCTCACAGGGAAGCGATACGCAGTATTTT | CASSSQGSDTQYF
TRBJ2-3 | TRBV20-1 | TRBD2 | . | TGCAGTGCTAGTTTGACTAGCGGGGGGCCAGATACGCAGTATTTT | CSASLTSGGPDTQYF
TRBJ2-3 | TRBV14 | . | . | TGTGCCAGCTCGGAGGCCCCCACAGATACGCAGTATTTT | CASSEAPTDTQYF
TRBJ1-6 | TRBV27 | . | . | TGTGCCAGCAGTCGTGGACGGAACAGGGTTAATTCACCCCTCCACTTT | CASSRGRNRVNSPLHF
TRBJ2-7 | TRBV7-9 | . | . | TGTGCCAGCAGCTTCGATGGGCCCGGGGGCTCCTACGAGCAGTACTTC | CASSFDGPGGSYEQYF
TRBJ1-6 | TRBV5-5 | . | . | TGTGCCAGCAGCTTTAGGCAGGGGCTGGGGTCACCCCTCCACTTT | CASSFRQGLGSPLHF
TRBJ1-6 | TRBV7-2 | . | . | TGTGCCAGCGGCACGATGACAGATAATTCGCCCCTCCACTTT | CASGTMTDNSPLHF
TRBJ1-5 | TRBV2 | . | . | TGTGCCAGCAGCCCCACAGGGTTGGGTCAGCCCCAGCATTTT | CASSPTGLGQPQHF
TRBJ2-7 | TRBV29-1 | . | . | TGCAGCGTTGATAGGGGAAACTCCTACGAGCAGTACTTC | CSVDRGNSYEQYF
TRBJ1-1 | TRBV5-1 | . | . | TGCGCCAGCAGCTTCGAGGGATCGGGCACTGAAGCTTTCTTT | CASSFEGSGTEAFF
TRBJ2-2 | TRBV5-6 | . | . | TGTGCCAGCAGCTTGCCCGCGAACACCGGGGAGCTGTTTTTT | CASSLPANTGELFF
TRBJ2-7 | TRBV6-5 | . | . | TGTGCCAGCAGTTACGCTGACAGCTCCTACGAGCAGTACTTC | CASSYADSSYEQYF
TRBJ2-3 | TRBV14 | TRBD2 | . | TGTGCCAGCAGCGGACGGGGTCTAGCGGGGGAACCTGGCACAGATACGCAGTATTTT | CASSGRGLAGEPGTDTQYF
TRBJ1-2 | TRBV19 | TRBD1 | . | TGTGCCAGTAGTCCAGGCCGGGACAGGATTAACTATGGCTACACCTTC | CASSPGRDRINYGYTF
TRBJ1-2 | TRBV27 | TRBD1 | . | TGTGCCAGCAGGCCGGGACAGGGGGCGTACTATGGCTACACCTTC | CASRPGQGAYYGYTF
TRBJ2-7 | TRBV3-1/TRBV3-2 | . | . | TGTGCCAGCACTCGGACGGGATTTTACGAGCAGTACTTC | CASTRTGFYEQYF
TRBJ2-4 | TRBV15 | TRBD2 | . | TGTGCCACCAGCAGCCGGGACGGGAGAGCGGGGGGCACGGACATTCAGTACTTC | CATSSRDGRAGGTDIQYF
TRBJ1-1 | TRBV5-1 | . | . | TGCGCCAGCAGCTTGGCCACGGGCACTGAAGCTTTCTTT | CASSLATGTEAFF
TRBJ1-2 | TRBV6-5 | TRBD1 | . | TGTGCCAGCAGTTACTCGAAGGGACAGCACTATGGCTACACCTTC | CASSYSKGQHYGYTF
TRBJ1-1 | TRBV19 | . | . | TGTGCCAGCACCAGCACAGGAAACACTGAAGCTTTCTTT | CASTSTGNTEAFF
TRBJ1-2 | TRBV6-5 | . | . | TGTGCCAGCACACAGGGATTCTATGGCTACACCTTC | CASTQGFYGYTF
TRBJ2-7 | TRBV7-2 | . | . | TGTGCCAGCAGCTTAGACAGAAGGTACGAGCAGTACTTC | CASSLDRRYEQYF
TRBJ2-1 | TRBV10-3 | TRBD1 | . | TGTGCCATCAGTGGGGGGACAGGGACCAACTACAATGAGCAGTTCTTC | CAISGGTGTNYNEQFF
TRBJ1-5 | TRBV6-5 | TRBD1 | . | TGTGCCAGCAGGACAGGACAGGGCCCCAATCAGCCCCAGCATTTT | CASRTGQGPNQPQHF
TRBJ2-6 | TRBV6-5 | . | . | TGTGCCAGCAGGGACAAGTCTGGGGCCAACGTCCTGACTTTC | CASRDKSGANVLTF
TRBJ2-7 | TRBV5-1 | . | . | TGCGCCAGCAGCTTTGTGGGACAAGGCTACGAGCAGTACTTC | CASSFVGQGYEQYF
TRBJ2-7 | TRBV6-4 | TRBD1 | . | TGTGCCAGCAGTGGAGCAACAGGGGGAGAGCAGTACTTC | CASSGATGGEQYF
TRBJ1-5 | TRBV11-2 | . | . | TGTGCCAGCAGCTTAGTGGCAGGCGATCAGCCCCAGCATTTT | CASSLVAGDQPQHF
TRBJ1-2 | TRBV5-1 | TRBD1 | . | TGCGCCAGCAGCTCCAGAACAGGGACAGTGGTGGACTACACCTTC | CASSSRTGTVVDYTF
TRBJ2-3 | TRBV7-2 | . | once | TGTGCCAGCAGCGCTAGCAGTAGCGGGCGAGGGGGGAGTACGCAGTATTTT | CASSASSSGRGGSTQYF
TRBJ2-2 | TRBV19 | . | . | TGTGCCAGTAGTATATTTAGGGACTCAGCTTTTTTCCCCGGGGAGCTGTTTTTT | CASSIFRDSAFFPGELFF
TRBJ2-7 | TRBV19 | TRBD1 | . | TGTGCCAGTAGTATGAGGACAGGGGGCGCGGGCTCCTACGAGCAGTACTTC | CASSMRTGGAGSYEQYF